This T cell receptor (beta chain) comes out of a study of brain T cells in children with intractable seizures. Profiling relied on immunoSEQ multiplex PCR, and the TCRdb table lists in-frame clones only, not all of them. The sample lists roughly 120,000 clones, 94% occurring once. V shed 7 bases and J 7 bases; nucleotides not matched to a gene: 9. CDR1 is MNHEY and CDR2 is SVGAGI in the germline V gene. The CDR3 sequence is 14 residues long. The source is a boy younger than two with hemimegalencephaly and intractable seizures. The genes are TRBV6-5 and TRBJ2-5, with 10 bases identical to TRBD1. This material consisted of peripheral blood, taken at surgery. The CDR3 DNA is TGTGCCAGCACTACGACAGGGGGCAGTGGGACCCAGTACTTC. This translates into CASTTTGGSGTQYF.